A selection of T cell receptor beta chains follows, all from one sample in a study of blood T cell repertoires in COVID-19. Sequenced by immunoSEQ multiplex PCR; TCRdb stores in-frame clones only, minus some. This table has 24,000 or so clones, more than 75% appearing once. The sequencing input was peripheral blood. These receptors all come from a human donor with active COVID-19. The donor label of this sample is uncertain. The CDR3 runs from the conserved cysteine through the conserved F or W. Each record gives: V gene, clone size, J gene, D gene, CDR3 protein, CDR3 DNA. A D gene is named only where the DNA matches it firmly. Size is omitted from some rows. Given values are once, few, many or a class for expanded clones.

TRBV6-5	-	TRBJ2-7	-	CASSLDSAYEQYF	TGTGCCAGCAGTCTGGACAGTGCCTACGAGCAGTACTTC
TRBV7-9	-	TRBJ2-4	TRBD1	CASSLDRAAKNIQYF	TGTGCCAGCAGCCTCGACAGGGCAGCCAAAAACATTCAGTACTTC
TRBV4-1	-	TRBJ2-7	TRBD2	CASSQDLAGGSYEQYF	TGCGCCAGCAGCCAAGATCTAGCGGGGGGTTCCTACGAGCAGTACTTC
TRBV5-1	once	TRBJ2-1	TRBD1	CASSLFRGLDEQFF	TGCGCCAGCAGCTTGTTTAGGGGGCTAGATGAGCAGTTCTTC
TRBV28	-	TRBJ1-6	-	CASSLYRTVDLHF	TGTGCCAGCAGTTTATACCGAACAGTGGACCTCCACTTT
TRBV14	-	TRBJ1-3	TRBD1	CASSVGTGGRNTIYF	TGTGCCAGCAGCGTCGGGACAGGGGGCAGGAACACCATATATTTT
TRBV5-1	-	TRBJ2-7	-	CASRMAGTYEQYF	TGCGCCAGCAGGATGGCAGGCACCTACGAGCAGTACTTC
TRBV3-1/TRBV3-2	-	TRBJ2-5	-	CASAPGSTQETQYF	TGTGCCAGCGCCCCGGGGAGCACCCAAGAGACCCAGTACTTC
TRBV5-4	-	TRBJ1-5	-	CASSLQGSNQPQHF	TGTGCCAGCAGCTTACAGGGCAGCAATCAGCCCCAGCATTTT
TRBV9	-	TRBJ2-2	-	CASSVEGGAAGELFF	TGTGCCAGCAGCGTAGAGGGAGGTGCCGCCGGGGAGCTGTTTTTT
TRBV29-1	-	TRBJ2-5	TRBD2	CSVVLAGEGETQYF	TGCAGCGTTGTACTAGCGGGAGAAGGAGAGACCCAGTACTTC
TRBV6-6	-	TRBJ2-3	TRBD1	CASSHKLGQGLMKGDTQYF	TGTGCCAGCAGTCACAAACTCGGACAGGGGCTTATGAAGGGAGATACGCAGTATTTT
TRBV28	few	TRBJ1-4	-	CAILGRRGEKLFF	TGTGCCATCCTCGGGAGGAGAGGGGAGAAACTGTTTTTT
TRBV30	-	TRBJ2-7	-	CAWSVEFPGSYEQYF	TGTGCCTGGAGTGTAGAGTTTCCGGGCTCCTACGAGCAGTACTTC
TRBV7-3	once	TRBJ2-3	TRBD2	CASSLTPSGSTDTQYF	TGTGCCAGCAGCTTAACGCCTAGCGGCAGCACAGATACGCAGTATTTT